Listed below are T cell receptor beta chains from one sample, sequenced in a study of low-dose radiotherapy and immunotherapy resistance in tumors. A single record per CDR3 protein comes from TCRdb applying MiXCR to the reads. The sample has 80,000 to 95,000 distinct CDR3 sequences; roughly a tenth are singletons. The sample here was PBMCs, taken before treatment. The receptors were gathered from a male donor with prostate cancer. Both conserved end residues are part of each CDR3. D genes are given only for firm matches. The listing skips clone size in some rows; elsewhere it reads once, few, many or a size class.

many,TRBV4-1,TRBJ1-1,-,TGCGCCAGCCGACGGGGGGACACTGAAGCTTTCTTT,CASRRGDTEAFF
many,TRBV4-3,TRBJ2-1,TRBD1,TGCGCCAGCAGCCAATGGGGACAGCTCTCCTACAATGAGCAGTTCTTC,CASSQWGQLSYNEQFF
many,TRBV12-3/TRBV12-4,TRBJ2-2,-,TGTGCCAGCAGCCAAAGGGCCGGGGAGCTGTTTTTT,CASSQRAGELFF
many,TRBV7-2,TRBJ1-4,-,TGTGCCAGCAGCTTATGGGCCGGGATAAATGAAAAACTGTTTTTT,CASSLWAGINEKLFF
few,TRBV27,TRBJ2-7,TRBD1,TGTGCCAGCAGTTGGGGGACAGCAACCTACGAGCAGTACTTC,CASSWGTATYEQYF
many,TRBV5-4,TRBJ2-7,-,TGTGCCAGCAGCTTGGCGGGGGCAGGGTCCCACGAGCAGTACTTC,CASSLAGAGSHEQYF
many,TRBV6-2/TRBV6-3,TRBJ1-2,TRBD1,TGTGCCAGCAGTTATACACAGGGGGACTATGGCTACACCTTC,CASSYTQGDYGYTF
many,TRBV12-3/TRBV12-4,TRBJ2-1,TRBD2,TGTGCCAGCAGTTTAGCTTTGAGCGGGAGGGGGACTTACAATGAGCAGTTCTTC,CASSLALSGRGTYNEQFF
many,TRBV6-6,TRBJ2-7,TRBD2,TGTGCCAGCAGCGACCTCCGGGGGACTACCTCACCCGAGCAGTACTTC,CASSDLRGTTSPEQYF
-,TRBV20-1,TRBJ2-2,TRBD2,TGCAGTGCTAGCGGGAGGGCCGACACCGGGGAGCTGTTTTTT,CSASGRADTGELFF